This T cell receptor beta chain was captured by sequencing in a study of T cell repertoires in cytomegalovirus infection. Study context: Indications of both CMV infection and matching HLA type were provided by public TCR beta signatures.

This clonotype was detected only a few times. Its antigen is undetermined. CDR1 is SEHNR and CDR2 is FQNEAQ in the germline V gene (reference sequence). V lost 4 bases to trimming and J lost 8 bases, with 14 bases between them. The CDR3 loop spans 13 amino acids. The study, taken as a whole, reports: In two of eight donors, the top clonotype was HLA-C-restricted CMV-specific.

TCRdb independently ran MiXCR on the reads; one entry per CDR3 protein. This sample has 55,000 to 70,000 distinct CDR3 sequences, with about 33% found just once. The chain combines TRBV7-9 with TRBJ1-1, with D perhaps TRBD1 (5 bases). This TCR was sampled from a human donor in good health (CMV status not recorded). Some clones in this sample may be carry-over from other donors' samples. The sequenced sample was PBMCs, sequenced either directly or after in vitro stimulation (not recorded which). The CDR3 sequence: CASSSLGRTEAFF. CDR3 coding DNA: TGTGCCAGCAGCTCGCTGGGACGGACCGAAGCTTTCTTT.